The 8 T cell receptor beta chains in this list originate from one sample, sequenced in a study of identical twins. TCRdb processed the 5' RACE reads anew with MiXCR; each CDR3 protein has one entry. The data contain under 900,000 distinct CDR3 sequences, 9% to 15% of them singletons. The sample also formed part of further work on yellow fever vaccine responses in identical twins.

The sequenced material came from PBMCs. The receptors come from a woman aged 18-29 years in good health.

This clonotype was seen a few times. The chain employs TRBV5-1 and TRBJ1-1; D uncertain. The V gene's germline CDR1 is SGHRS and CDR2 YFSETQ. V was trimmed by 6 bases and J by 1 base, leaving 16 bases between them. The CDR3 sequence is 15 residues long. This chain's CDR3 is CASTPQGQTNTEAFF. The CDR3 DNA is TGCGCCAGCACTCCCCAAGGGCAGACGAACACTGAAGCTTTCTTT. The variable domain in full, completed from reference TRBV5-1 and TRBJ1-1, reads KAGVTQTPRYLIKTRGQQVTLSCSPISGHRSVSWYQQTPGQGLQFLFEYFSETQRNKGNFPGRFSGRQFSNSRSEMNVSTLELGDSALYLCASTPQGQTNTEAFFGQGTRLTVV.

V usage is TRBV20-1 and J usage is TRBJ2-7; D possibly uses TRBD1 or TRBD2 (5 bases each). Per the germline V gene, CDR1 is DFQATT and CDR2 is SNEGSKA (reference sequence). The CDR3 consists of 14 residues. V was shortened by 6 bases and J by 6 bases, with 21 bases between the two germline ends. CDR3: CSASGTGAYTEQYF. The CDR3 nucleotides read TGCAGTGCAAGTGGGACCGGGGCTTACACCGAGCAGTACTTC.

The rearrangement links TRBV24-1 to TRBJ2-2; D gene ambiguous. CDR1 is KGHDR, CDR2 SFDVKD, per germline. CDR3 length: 14 amino acids. Trimming took off 4 bases at V and 7 bases at J, with 12 bases between the two ends. In DNA, the CDR3 is TGTGCCACCAGTGAGGGGTGGATTGGCGGGGAGCTGTTTTTT. Amino acids: CATSEGWIGGELFF.

This clonotype appeared a few times. The chain carries TRBV5-1 and TRBJ1-6; D may be TRBD1 (5 bases). Germline V gives CDR1 SGHRS, CDR2 YFSETQ. The CDR3 has 13 residues. V lost 4 bases and J 6 bases, leaving 8 bases between the germline ends. The CDR3 reads CASSRDLNSPLHF. CDR3 coding DNA: TGCGCCAGCAGCCGGGACCTTAATTCACCCCTCCACTTT.

The genes are TRBV19 and TRBJ2-3; 7 positions agree with TRBD1. J was trimmed by 4 bases and V by 3 bases; bases with no gene match: 4. The CDR3 sequence is 14 residues long. The germline gives CDR1 LNHDA, CDR2 SQIVND (reference sequence). The CDR3 protein is CASSIDRVADTQYF. As DNA, the CDR3 is TGTGCCAGTAGTATCGACAGGGTGGCAGATACGCAGTATTTT.

The table lists this clonotype with many counts. The chain uses TRBV24-1 and TRBJ2-3; a possible D gene is TRBD2 (6 bases). Trimming took 6 bases from V and 3 from J, leaving 12 bases between them. The CDR3 is 14 residues long. Per the germline V gene, CDR1 is KGHDR and CDR2 is SFDVKD. CDR3 protein: CATSLSSGTDTQYF. The CDR3 DNA sequence: TGTGCCACCAGTCTTAGTAGCGGTACAGATACGCAGTATTTT.

The chain recombines TRBV28 with TRBJ2-4, with 10 bases aligning to TRBD2. The CDR3 is 17 residues long. J gave up 0 bases and V 3 bases, and 5 bases lay outside the gene matches. The germline V gene has CDR1 MDHEN and CDR2 SYDVKM. The CDR3 region is CASSFPSGGVAKNIQYF. The CDR3 DNA sequence: TGTGCCAGCAGTTTCCCCAGCGGGGGGGTAGCCAAAAACATTCAGTACTTC.

In its sample, this clonotype was seen a few times. The V gene is TRBV7-9, the J gene TRBJ2-1; D call uncertain. Deletions cut 5 bases from V and 10 bases from J, with 6 bases between. Germline V lookup: CDR1 SEHNR, CDR2 FQNEAQ (reference sequence). This CDR3 spans 10 amino acids. The DNA of the CDR3 is TGTGCCAGCAGCGTTATAGAGCAGTTCTTC. It specifies CASSVIEQFF. Full variable domain (remainder filled in from reference TRBV7-9 and TRBJ2-1): DTGVSQNPRHKITKRGQNVTFRCDPISEHNRLYWYRQTLGQGPEFLTYFQNEAQLEKSRLLSDRFSAERPKGSFSTLEIQRTEQGDSAMYLCASSVIEQFFGPGTRLTVL.